This TCR beta chain is drawn from a study of blood T cells in healthy people across ages. Study-level points and caveats: It was not known whether donors were CMV positive (a possible confounder of expanded clonotype changes). Diversity of TCR beta per million T cells declined in a roughly linear way with age.

Primers used in a second PCR of about 7 to 12 cycles were a sample-barcoded 5' primer and a J-beta primer mix. Each of the cDNA molecules was tagged by a template-switch adaptor with 12 random nucleotides. Samples each returned at least 3 million CDR3-containing paired-end reads. TCRdb ran MiXCR on the 5' RACE reads and lists one entry per CDR3 protein. This table holds around 1,900,000 distinct CDR3 sequences, about two fifths found once. This clonotype has just a few counts. Its antigen is unidentified. V lost 5 bases and J lost 2, with 20 bases in between. The CDR3 runs to 17 residues. Germline lookup yields CDR1 SGHAT and CDR2 FQNNGV.

Sequenced input: blood. The sequence derives from a human donor in good health. The rearrangement joins TRBV11-2 to TRBJ2-3; tentatively, D is TRBD1 (6 bases). The CDR3 bases are TGTGCCAGCAGCCGCACAGGGTCGTTACCCCCCACAGATACGCAGTATTTT. Amino acid sequence: CASSRTGSLPPTDTQYF.